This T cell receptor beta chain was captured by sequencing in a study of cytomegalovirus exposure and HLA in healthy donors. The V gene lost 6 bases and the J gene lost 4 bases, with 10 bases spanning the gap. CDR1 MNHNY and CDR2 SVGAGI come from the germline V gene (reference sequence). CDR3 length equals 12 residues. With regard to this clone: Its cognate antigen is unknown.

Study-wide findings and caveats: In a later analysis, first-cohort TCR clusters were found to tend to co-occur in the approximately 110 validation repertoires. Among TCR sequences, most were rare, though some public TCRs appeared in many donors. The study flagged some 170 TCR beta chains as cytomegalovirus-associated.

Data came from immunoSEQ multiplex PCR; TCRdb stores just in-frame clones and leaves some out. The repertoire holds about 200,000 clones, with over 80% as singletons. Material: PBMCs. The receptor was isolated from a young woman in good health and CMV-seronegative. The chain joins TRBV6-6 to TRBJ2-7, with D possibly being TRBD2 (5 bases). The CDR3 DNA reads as TGTGCCAGCAGCCTAAGCGGTTACGAGCAGTACTTC. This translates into CASSLSGYEQYF.